These 28 T cell receptor beta chains originate from one sample sequenced in a study of T cell responses to AZD1222 COVID-19 vaccine. Only in-frame clones appear in the TCRdb table, and some are missing; sequencing was by immunoSEQ multiplex PCR. This table has about 140,000 clones, over 80% appearing once. Sequencing was performed on peripheral blood, taken 28 days after the second AZD1222 dose. Source of these receptors: an adult who received the AZD1222 COVID-19 vaccine.

The genes are TRBV7-2 and TRBJ2-7, with 15 nucleotides matching TRBD2. Trimming cost V 1 base and J 12 bases; bases outside gene matches: 4. The CDR3 totals 14 residues. The germline gives CDR1 SGHTA, CDR2 FQGNSA. The CDR3 DNA follows: TGTGCCAGCAGCTTAGGCGGGACTAGCGGGAGGCGGTACTTC. This codes for CASSLGGTSGRRYF. Full variable domain (rest looked up from reference TRBV7-2 and TRBJ2-7): GAGVSQSPSNKVTEKGKDVELRCDPISGHTALYWYRQSLGQGLEFLIYFQGNSAPDKSGLPSDRFSAERTGGSVSTLTIQRTQQEDSAVYLCASSLGGTSGRRYFGPGTRLTVT.

This rearrangement joins TRBV6-2 or TRBV6-3 to TRBJ1-3; D uncertain. V lost 6 bases and J lost 0, with 15 bases in between. There are 16 residues in the CDR3. Germline CDR1 and CDR2: MNHEY and SVGEGT. The CDR3 DNA is TGTGCCAGCAGCCTCCCGGACCGTACCTCTGGAAACACCATATATTTT. Translating it yields CASSLPDRTSGNTIYF.

The rearrangement links TRBV19 to TRBJ1-1; TRBD1 matches at 7 bases. The CDR3 consists of 13 residues. The trim removed 5 bases at V and 8 bases at J, leaving 8 bases unmatched. Germline assignment: CDR1 LNHDA and CDR2 SQIVND (reference sequence). The CDR3 region has the DNA TGTGCCAGTAGTCCTAGGGGGCAGGTGGAAGCTTTCTTT. Translated, it gives CASSPRGQVEAFF.

V gene TRBV7-2 combines with J gene TRBJ1-1; TRBD1 aligns across 7 bases. Germline V gives CDR1 SGHTA, CDR2 FQGNSA. The V segment lost 4 bases and the J segment 4 bases; nucleotides outside the gene matches: 3. The CDR3 has 13 amino acids. CDR3 residues: CASSSQGLTEAFF. For the CDR3, the DNA is TGTGCCAGCAGCTCACAGGGGCTCACTGAAGCTTTCTTT. Based on the CDR3 plus reference TRBV7-2 and TRBJ1-1, the full variable domain is GAGVSQSPSNKVTEKGKDVELRCDPISGHTALYWYRQSLGQGLEFLIYFQGNSAPDKSGLPSDRFSAERTGGSVSTLTIQRTQQEDSAVYLCASSSQGLTEAFFGQGTRLTVV.

V is TRBV7-9 and J is TRBJ2-1; D tentatively fits TRBD1 or TRBD2 (5 bases each). Germline V CDR1 and CDR2: SEHNR, FQNEAQ (reference sequence). This CDR3 spans 15 amino acids. Trimming pared 5 bases from V and 1 base from J, leaving 12 bases between. For the CDR3, the DNA is TGTGCCAGCAGCGACCGGGACGGGTCCTACAATGAGCAGTTCTTC. Translation gives CASSDRDGSYNEQFF.

The V call is TRBV28, the J call TRBJ2-1; the match to TRBD2 covers 8 bases. CDR1 and CDR2 from the germline V gene are MDHEN and SYDVKM. CDR3 length equals 14 residues. V lost 1 base to trimming and J lost 10 bases; unmatched junction nucleotides: 6. The CDR3 nucleotides read TGTGCCAGCAGTTTATCCGGGAGGGCCGGGGAGCAGTTCTTC. This sequence encodes CASSLSGRAGEQFF. Together with reference TRBV28 and TRBJ2-1, the CDR3 gives the full variable domain: DVKVTQSSRYLVKRTGEKVFLECVQDMDHENMFWYRQDPGLGLRLIYFSYDVKMKEKGDIPEGYSVSREKKERFSLILESASTNQTSMYLCASSLSGRAGEQFFGPGTRLTVL.

This clone showed up just once. The genes are TRBV7-8 and TRBJ1-4; D gene unclear. Germline CDR1 reads SGHVS; CDR2 reads FQNEAQ. The V gene lost 2 bases and the J gene lost 7 bases, with 5 bases spanning the gap. CDR3 size: 12 residues. Written as DNA, the CDR3 is TGTGCCAGCAGCTTACGCAGTGAAAAACTGTTTTTT. Translated, it gives CASSLRSEKLFF.

Only a few counts were recorded for this clone. The gene calls are TRBV6-5 and TRBJ2-2, with D perhaps TRBD2 (5 bases). V was trimmed by 2 bases and J by 2 bases, leaving 9 bases between them. Looked up from germline, CDR1 is MNHEY and CDR2 is SVGAGI. The CDR3 totals 15 residues. The CDR3 nucleotides read TGTGCCAGCAGTTACCAAGCGGTAAACACCGGGGAGCTGTTTTTT. As protein: CASSYQAVNTGELFF.

Only one count was recorded for this clone. The chain joins TRBV3-1 (or the pseudogene TRBV3-2) to TRBJ2-1; 11 positions agree with TRBD2. After removal of 0 bases from V and 3 bases from J, the junction contained 1 base not matched to a gene. Germline CDR1 reads LGHDT; CDR2 reads YNNKEL (reference sequence). CDR3 length: 16 amino acids. The CDR3 DNA reads TGTGCCAGCAGCCAAGAGGGACTAGCGGACTACAATGAGCAGTTCTTC. The encoded protein is CASSQEGLADYNEQFF.

The CDR3 DNA follows: TGTGCCAGCAGCGTTACTAGCGGGCGGAACGAGCAGTACTTC. This encodes CASSVTSGRNEQYF. The chain links TRBV7-2 to TRBJ2-7; 9 bases agree with TRBD2. With 5 bases clipped from V and 5 bases from J, the junction kept 7 bases outside the gene matches. This CDR3 has 14 amino acids. Germline CDR1 and CDR2: SGHTA and FQGNSA.

This chain uses TRBV9 with TRBJ2-1; D is unresolved. Germline V gives CDR1 SGDLS, CDR2 YYNGEE. This CDR3 comprises 15 residues. The germline V and J ends were trimmed by 2 bases and 0 bases, with 9 bases remaining between them. The CDR3 reads CASSVGLSSYNEQFF. CDR3 DNA: TGTGCCAGCAGCGTCGGCCTGAGCTCCTACAATGAGCAGTTCTTC.

The genes are TRBV19 and TRBJ2-3; D not certain. Germline V gene sequence: CDR1 LNHDA, CDR2 SQIVND (reference sequence). V was clipped by 5 bases and J by 2 bases, with 8 bases between them. This CDR3 is built from 13 residues. The CDR3 nucleotides are TGTGCCAGTAGTTTCCGGAACACAGATACGCAGTATTTT. Its protein product is CASSFRNTDTQYF.

The J gene is TRBJ2-6, the V gene TRBV24-1; 7 bases align to TRBD1. V shed 5 bases, J shed 0 bases, and the junction held 3 bases outside the gene matches. The CDR3 length is 16 residues. CDR1 and CDR2 from the germline V gene are KGHDR and SFDVKD. The CDR3 nucleotides read TGTGCCACCAGTGCACAGGGGCTCTCTGGGGCCAACGTCCTGACTTTC. It is translated as CATSAQGLSGANVLTF.

Here the CDR3 DNA reads TGTGCCAGCAGCTTGTACCGGACAGGGGTGACTGAAGCTTTCTTT. This encodes CASSLYRTGVTEAFF. The genes are TRBV5-6 and TRBJ1-1, with 9 bases lining up with TRBD1. The trim removed 1 base at V and 5 bases at J, leaving 6 bases unmatched. Germline lookup yields CDR1 SGHDT and CDR2 YYEEEE. CDR3 length: 15 residues.

The CDR3 DNA sequence: TGTGCCAGCAGCCCGGGACAGTACACCGGGGAGCTGTTTTTT. Its translation is CASSPGQYTGELFF. V and J are TRBV7-9 and TRBJ2-2, with TRBD1 identical over 7 bases. Germline CDR1 SEHNR, CDR2 FQNEAQ (reference sequence). The CDR3 runs to 14 residues. With 5 bases clipped from V and 3 bases from J, the junction kept 3 bases outside the gene matches.

The chain joins TRBV7-2 to TRBJ1-3, with 7 bases aligning to TRBD1. J gave up 3 bases and V 5 bases, and 4 bases lay outside the gene matches. Germline CDR1 and CDR2: SGHTA and FQGNSA. CDR3 length: 14 residues. CDR3 nucleotides: TGTGCCAGCAGCCAACAGGGGTTTGGAAACACCATATATTTT. This gives the protein CASSQQGFGNTIYF.

V and J are TRBV2 and TRBJ2-3, with D perhaps TRBD1 or TRBD2 (7 bases each). The CDR3 contains 16 residues. V was cut by 5 bases and J by 4 bases, with 19 bases left in between. The germline CDR1 and CDR2 sequences are SNHLY and FYNNEI. CDR3 sequence reads: CASSNPQGGGPDTQYF. The CDR3 region has the DNA TGTGCCAGCAGTAACCCCCAGGGGGGAGGGCCAGATACGCAGTATTTT. The variable domain in full, completed from reference TRBV2 and TRBJ2-3, reads EPEVTQTPSHQVTQMGQEVILRCVPISNHLYFYWYRQILGQKVEFLVSFYNNEISEKSEIFDDQFSVERPDGSNFTLKIRSTKLEDSAMYFCASSNPQGGGPDTQYFGPGTRLTVL.

The J gene is TRBJ2-7, the V gene TRBV14; D uncertain. CDR3 length: 12 amino acids. CDR1 SGHDN and CDR2 FVKESK come from the germline V gene. The ends were cut back, 1 base at V and 6 bases at J, with 7 bases in the middle. The CDR3 DNA sequence: TGTGCCAGCAGCCAAGTACCGGGCGAGCAGTACTTC. Translation gives CASSQVPGEQYF.

V and J are TRBV6-5 and TRBJ1-1; the D gene is possibly TRBD1 (5 bases). CDR3 length: 14 residues. Germline V gene lookup returns CDR1 MNHEY and CDR2 SVGAGI. Trimming stripped 4 bases from V and 4 bases from J, with 13 bases between. CDR3 DNA sequence: TGTGCCAGCAGTTTAACGGGGGGGGTCACTGAAGCTTTCTTT. Encoded protein: CASSLTGGVTEAFF.

V usage is TRBV4-1 and J usage is TRBJ1-5; no definite D call. The CDR3 runs 14 residues. Germline V gives CDR1 MGHRA, CDR2 YSYEKL. The V and J ends lost 5 bases and 0 bases respectively, with 8 bases between them. CDR3 DNA sequence: TGCGCCAGCAGCAACGGGGTTAGCAATCAGCCCCAGCATTTT. Translating it yields CASSNGVSNQPQHF.

The gene calls are TRBV6-5 and TRBJ1-5; D remains ambiguous. Germline CDR1 MNHEY, CDR2 SVGAGI. V lost 6 bases and J 7 bases, leaving 16 bases between the germline ends. This CDR3 is 14 amino acids long. Here the CDR3 reads CASSLGRAGQPQHF. DNA for the CDR3: TGTGCCAGCAGCCTCGGGAGGGCGGGACAGCCCCAGCATTTT.

The V and J genes are TRBV7-8 and TRBJ1-5; 7 bases map to TRBD1. V dropped 4 bases and J dropped 3; count of bases not matched to a gene: 3. The CDR3 is 14 amino acids. CDR1 and CDR2 from the germline V gene are SGHVS and FQNEAQ. CDR3 nucleotides: TGTGCCAGCAGCTCGACAGGGATCAATCAGCCCCAGCATTTT. It codes for CASSSTGINQPQHF.

The J gene is TRBJ1-6, the V gene TRBV6-6, with 8 bases identical to TRBD1. CDR1 and CDR2 from the germline V gene are MNHNY and SVGAGI (reference sequence). This CDR3 contains 16 residues. After removal of 6 bases from V and 3 bases from J, the junction contained 7 bases not matched to a gene. CDR3: CASRKTGGIYNSPLHF. In nucleotides, the CDR3 is TGTGCCAGCAGAAAAACAGGGGGTATCTATAATTCACCCCTCCACTTT.

The chain links TRBV7-2 to TRBJ2-7; D gene uncertain. This CDR3 region has 13 residues. Trimming stripped 3 bases from V and 2 bases from J, with 8 bases between. Germline V gene sequence: CDR1 SGHTA, CDR2 FQGNSA. The CDR3 DNA reads as TGTGCCAGCAGCTTCCCCAATGCCTACGAGCAGTACTTC. Translating gives CASSFPNAYEQYF.

The chain recombines TRBV6-5 with TRBJ2-2; D is undetermined. The germline CDR1 and CDR2 sequences are MNHEY and SVGAGI. This CDR3 is 13 amino acids long. Trimming took off 6 bases at V and 3 bases at J, with 8 bases between the two ends. CDR3 loop: CASRSDHTGELFF. CDR3 DNA sequence: TGTGCCAGCAGGAGCGACCACACCGGGGAGCTGTTTTTT.

The genes are TRBV9 and TRBJ2-2, with TRBD1 identical over 12 bases. The CDR3 is made up of 18 amino acids. The junction had 10 bases not matched to a gene; V was cut back by 3 bases and J by 4 bases. Germline CDR1 SGDLS, CDR2 YYNGEE. The CDR3 sequence: CASSARDRGLSGTGELFF. The CDR3 DNA follows: TGTGCCAGCAGCGCCCGGGACAGGGGGCTTTCTGGCACCGGGGAGCTGTTTTTT.

The chain carries TRBV7-2 and TRBJ2-7; D may correspond to TRBD1 or TRBD2 (5 bases each). Germline CDR1 SGHTA, CDR2 FQGNSA. V was clipped by 5 bases and J by 0 bases, with 14 bases between them. The CDR3 length is 15 residues. The CDR3 loop is CASSGRGSSSYEQYF. The CDR3 DNA follows: TGTGCCAGCAGCGGACGGGGCAGCAGCTCCTACGAGCAGTACTTC.

The V gene is TRBV14, the J gene TRBJ2-1, with 7 bases fitting TRBD2. The CDR3 extends over 16 amino acids. The V and J ends lost 2 bases and 5 bases, in that order; junction bases with no gene match: 9. The germline V gene has CDR1 SGHDN and CDR2 FVKESK. This chain's CDR3 is CASSQYGGTINNEQFF. In DNA form, the CDR3 reads TGTGCCAGCAGCCAATACGGGGGGACTATCAACAATGAGCAGTTCTTC.